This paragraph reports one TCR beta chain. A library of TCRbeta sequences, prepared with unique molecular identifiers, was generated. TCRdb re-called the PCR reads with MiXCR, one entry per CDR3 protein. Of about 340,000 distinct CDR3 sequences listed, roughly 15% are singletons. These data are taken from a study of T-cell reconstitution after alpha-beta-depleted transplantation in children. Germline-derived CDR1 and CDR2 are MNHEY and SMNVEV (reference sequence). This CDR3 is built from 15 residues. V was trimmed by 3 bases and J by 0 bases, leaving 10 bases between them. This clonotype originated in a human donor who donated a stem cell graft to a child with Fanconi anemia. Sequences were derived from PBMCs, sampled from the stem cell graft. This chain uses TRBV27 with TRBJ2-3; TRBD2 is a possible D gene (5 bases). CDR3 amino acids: CASSLRTGSTDTQYF. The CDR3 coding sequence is TGTGCCAGCAGTTTGCGGACTGGCAGCACAGATACGCAGTATTTT.